These T cell receptor beta chains were read from a single sample in a study of pediatric ulcerative colitis. The table came from immunoSEQ multiplex PCR; TCRdb's copy has only in-frame clones and leaves some out. The table shows approximately 17,000 clones, with about 80% occurring only once. Sequencing was carried out using gut tissue. These receptors all come from a boy younger than 18 who was a control in a study of pediatric ulcerative colitis. Both conserved end residues are trimmed from each CDR3. Fields, in order: J gene, clone size, V gene, CDR3 protein. Only some rows state a clone size, as once, few, many or a class for expanded clones.

j_call: TRBJ2-1
clone_size: .
v_call: TRBV5-4
cdr3_aa: ASSQVTGLHNEQF

j_call: TRBJ1-1
clone_size: medium-sized
v_call: TRBV5-8
cdr3_aa: ASSFTAARNTEAF

j_call: TRBJ2-5
clone_size: .
v_call: TRBV5-1
cdr3_aa: ASSLGRGPRETQY

j_call: TRBJ2-2
clone_size: .
v_call: TRBV14
cdr3_aa: ASSQYGGHTGELF

j_call: TRBJ2-3
clone_size: .
v_call: TRBV28
cdr3_aa: ASSLADTDTQY

j_call: TRBJ2-2
clone_size: .
v_call: TRBV11-2
cdr3_aa: ASSLLTEMIAGTGELF

j_call: TRBJ2-6
clone_size: .
v_call: TRBV7-6
cdr3_aa: ASSLRLASGANVLT

j_call: TRBJ2-1
clone_size: .
v_call: TRBV7-3
cdr3_aa: ASSLRGGGPYNEQF

j_call: TRBJ1-6
clone_size: few
v_call: TRBV6-1
cdr3_aa: ASRRLTGGDSPLH

j_call: TRBJ2-7
clone_size: .
v_call: TRBV6-6
cdr3_aa: ASSPRQYEQY

j_call: TRBJ1-4
clone_size: .
v_call: TRBV6-6
cdr3_aa: ASSYGTEGTNEKLF

j_call: TRBJ1-4
clone_size: once
v_call: TRBV30
cdr3_aa: AWSAGQSTNEKLF

j_call: TRBJ2-1
clone_size: .
v_call: TRBV6-5
cdr3_aa: ASSYVRYNEQF

j_call: TRBJ1-3
clone_size: few
v_call: TRBV7-2
cdr3_aa: ASVGGVSGNTIY

j_call: TRBJ2-3
clone_size: .
v_call: TRBV5-1
cdr3_aa: ASTQGAPTDTQY

j_call: TRBJ1-4
clone_size: .
v_call: TRBV19
cdr3_aa: ASRGQAAATNEKLF

j_call: TRBJ2-1
clone_size: few
v_call: TRBV9
cdr3_aa: ASSDGREAGF